The 30 T cell receptor beta chains presented below share a single source sample, sequenced in a study of T-cell reconstitution after alpha-beta-depleted transplantation in children. TCRbeta library preparation incorporated unique molecular identifiers. Via MiXCR, TCRdb re-called the PCR reads, giving one row per CDR3 protein. The sample yields some 500,000 distinct CDR3 sequences, 18% seen once. Sequences were derived from PBMCs from the stem cell graft donor, sampled from the stem cell graft. The receptors derive from a human donor who donated a stem cell graft to a child with acute lymphoblastic leukemia.

CDR3 nucleotides: TGCAGTGCTAGAGTTGTACGGGAGAACACTGAAGCTTTCTTT. As protein: CSARVVRENTEAFF. This chain links TRBV20-1 with TRBJ1-1, with unresolved D. V dropped 1 base and J dropped 1 base, with 10 bases sitting between them. This CDR3 contains 14 residues. CDR1 and CDR2 from the germline V gene are DFQATT and SNEGSKA (reference sequence).

The V gene is TRBV27, the J gene TRBJ2-5; 13 bases fit TRBD2. CDR1 is MNHEY and CDR2 is SMNVEV in the germline V gene (reference sequence). This CDR3 is 15 amino acids long. V gave up 6 bases and J gave up 5 bases; unmatched junction bases: 6. The CDR3 bases are TGTGCCAGCAGGAGGGGACTAGCGGGACAGGAGACCCAGTACTTC. Translation gives CASRRGLAGQETQYF.

The chain links TRBV14 to TRBJ2-2, with TRBD1 matching over 9 bases. Germline V CDR1 and CDR2: SGHDN, FVKESK. The CDR3 totals 15 residues. V shed 4 bases and J 5 bases; nucleotides not matched to a gene: 5. This CDR3 reads CASSRDRVATGELFF. The CDR3 coding sequence is TGTGCCAGCAGCCGGGACAGGGTCGCGACCGGGGAGCTGTTTTTT.

The chain is built from TRBV6-1 and TRBJ1-3; the D is unclear. CDR3 length: 16 residues. Germline-derived CDR1 and CDR2 are MNHNS and SASEGT. The V gene lost 6 bases and the J gene lost 0 bases, with 15 bases spanning the gap. CDR3: CASSLTLTYSGNTIYF. The CDR3 nucleotides read TGTGCCAGCAGCCTTACACTTACCTACTCTGGAAACACCATATATTTT.

This sequence joins TRBV25-1 and TRBJ2-3; D unresolved. Germline CDR1 and CDR2: MGHDK and SYGVNS. V was trimmed by 6 bases and J by 2 bases, leaving 6 bases between them. CDR3 size: 12 residues. The chain's CDR3 is CASRDHTDTQYF. The DNA of the CDR3 is TGTGCCAGCAGGGACCACACAGATACGCAGTATTTT.

This clonotype has at least ten counts. The J gene is TRBJ2-1, the V gene TRBV29-1; D is unresolved. The CDR3 consists of 13 residues. Germline CDR1 reads SQVTM; CDR2 reads ANQGSEA. Trimming pared 6 bases from V and 6 bases from J, leaving 15 bases between. The CDR3 loop is CSVIRAWSNEQFF. The CDR3 coding sequence is TGCAGCGTCATCCGGGCCTGGAGCAATGAGCAGTTCTTC.

The CDR3 spells CASSIFSGEGGHEQYF. CDR3 DNA sequence: TGTGCCAGTAGTATCTTTTCCGGAGAAGGGGGTCACGAGCAGTACTTC. The V call is TRBV19, the J call TRBJ2-7, with a tentative D call TRBD1 (6 bases). The CDR3 is made up of 16 amino acids. CDR1 is LNHDA, CDR2 SQIVND, per germline (reference sequence). Trimming took 3 bases from V and 5 from J, leaving 20 bases between them. The variable domain in full, completed from reference TRBV19 and TRBJ2-7, reads DGGITQSPKYLFRKEGQNVTLSCEQNLNHDAMYWYRQDPGQGLRLIYYSQIVNDFQKGDIAEGYSVSREKKESFPLTVTSAQKNPTAFYLCASSIFSGEGGHEQYFGPGTRLTVT.

This sequence joins TRBV7-9 and TRBJ1-1; D is unresolved. The CDR3 runs 12 residues. V dropped 1 base and J dropped 11 bases, with 11 bases sitting between them. Per the germline V gene, CDR1 is SEHNR and CDR2 is FQNEAQ (reference sequence). For the CDR3, the DNA is TGTGCCAGCAGCTTAGGGTCCATCGGGGCTTTCTTT. Its translation is CASSLGSIGAFF.

This clonotype was observed a handful of times. This chain links TRBV12-3 or TRBV12-4 with TRBJ2-1; TRBD2 is a possible D gene (6 bases). V was cut by 6 bases and J by 5 bases, with 14 bases left in between. The CDR3 sequence is 14 residues long. CDR3 loop: CASRPWGDHNEQFF. The DNA for the CDR3 is TGTGCCAGCAGACCCTGGGGGGATCACAATGAGCAGTTCTTC.

This clonotype came up many times. V and J are TRBV29-1 and TRBJ2-3, with D tentatively TRBD1 (5 bases). The CDR3 consists of 13 residues. V was clipped by 7 bases and J by 2 bases, with 13 bases between them. Germline-derived CDR1 and CDR2 are SQVTM and ANQGSEA. CDR3: CSAVQGYTDTQYF. For the CDR3, the DNA is TGCAGCGCTGTGCAGGGATACACAGATACGCAGTATTTT.

This clonotype has a handful of counts. J is TRBJ1-5 and V is TRBV12-3 or TRBV12-4, with 11 bases aligning to TRBD1. The CDR3 runs 14 residues. V dropped 2 bases and J dropped 11; count of bases not matched to a gene: 5. In nucleotides, the CDR3 is TGTGCCAGCAGTTTAATGGGACAGGGGGGAGCCCAGCATTTT. Translated, it gives CASSLMGQGGAQHF.

The chain uses TRBV7-9 and TRBJ2-5; 11 bases map to TRBD2. Trimming at V came to 5 bases and at J to 2 bases, leaving 4 bases not matched to a gene. The CDR3 is made up of 15 amino acids. Germline V gene data show CDR1 as SEHNR and CDR2 as FQNEAQ (reference sequence). CDR3 loop: CASSRVAGGQETQYF. CDR3 DNA: TGTGCCAGCAGCCGAGTAGCGGGAGGGCAAGAGACCCAGTACTTC.

The V call is TRBV21-1, the J call TRBJ1-4. TRBV21-1 is recorded as a pseudogene. This CDR3 comprises 13 residues. CDR3 DNA sequence: TGTGCCGGGAGGGGGTTAGCTAATGAAAAACTGTTTTTT. This sequence encodes CAGRGLANEKLFF.

The table lists this clonotype with a few counts. This rearrangement joins TRBV5-1 to TRBJ1-4; a weak D match, TRBD1 (6 bases). Germline CDR1 and CDR2: SGHRS and YFSETQ. V dropped 4 bases and J dropped 4 bases, with 17 bases sitting between them. CDR3 length: 16 amino acids. CDR3: CASSLTVAGVNEKLFF. CDR3 nucleotide sequence: TGCGCCAGCAGCCTCACCGTGGCAGGGGTTAATGAAAAACTGTTTTTT. Full variable domain (rest looked up from reference TRBV5-1 and TRBJ1-4): KAGVTQTPRYLIKTRGQQVTLSCSPISGHRSVSWYQQTPGQGLQFLFEYFSETQRNKGNFPGRFSGRQFSNSRSEMNVSTLELGDSALYLCASSLTVAGVNEKLFFGSGTQLSVL.

This clonotype was found many times. The chain links TRBV29-1 to TRBJ2-7; unclear D gene. V lost 3 bases to trimming and J lost 4 bases, with 16 bases between them. Germline V gives CDR1 SQVTM, CDR2 ANQGSEA. The CDR3 has 14 residues. The DNA for the CDR3 is TGCAGCGTTGAGTCGGCTAGTTATACGTACGAGCAGTACTTC. This gives the protein CSVESASYTYEQYF.

This clonotype was seen more than once but under ten times. The chain combines TRBV10-3 with TRBJ2-1; D is perhaps TRBD2 (6 bases). V was pared by 2 bases and J by 4 bases, with 24 bases between. The CDR3 is 19 amino acids. The germline V gene encodes CDR1 ENHRY and CDR2 SYGVKD. The CDR3 here is CAISENPGGGAYRYNEQFF. CDR3 nucleotides: TGTGCCATCAGTGAGAACCCAGGAGGAGGGGCATATCGTTACAATGAGCAGTTCTTC.

In this sample, this clonotype turned up a few times. The chain has TRBV9 and TRBJ2-5; no clear D. This CDR3 region has 12 residues. Germline assignment: CDR1 SGDLS and CDR2 YYNGEE. The V and J ends lost 1 base and 5 bases respectively, with 6 bases between them. The CDR3 bases are TGTGCCAGCAGCGTAAATCGTGAGACCCAGTACTTC. Its translation: CASSVNRETQYF. Looking up the rest from reference TRBV9 and TRBJ2-5 gives the full variable domain: DSGVTQTPKHLITATGQRVTLRCSPRSGDLSVYWYQQSLDQGLQFLIQYYNGEERAKGNILERFSAQQFPDLHSELNLSSLELGDSALYFCASSVNRETQYFGPGTRLLVL.

In this sample, this clonotype turned up once. J is TRBJ2-1 and V is TRBV25-1; 9 bases agree with TRBD2. The CDR3 runs 14 residues. Germline V gene lookup returns CDR1 MGHDK and CDR2 SYGVNS. V dropped 4 bases and J dropped 8; count of bases not matched to a gene: 6. The CDR3 region has the DNA TGTGCCAGCAGTGTAGCGGGAGCCATCCATGAGCAGTTCTTC. Translated: CASSVAGAIHEQFF. The full variable domain, with the rest looked up from reference TRBV25-1 and TRBJ2-1, is EADIYQTPRYLVIGTGKKITLECSQTMGHDKMYWYQQDPGMELHLIHYSYGVNSTEKGDLSSESTVSRIRTEHFPLTLESARPSHTSQYLCASSVAGAIHEQFFGPGTRLTVL.

The rearrangement uses TRBV3-1 and TRBJ2-7; the match to TRBD1 covers 9 bases. Trimming removed 4 bases from V and 2 bases from J; junction bases left unmatched: 6. The CDR3 is made up of 15 amino acids. Per the germline V gene, CDR1 is LGHDT and CDR2 is YNNKEL (reference sequence). The CDR3 protein is CASSLRQGVAYEQYF. The CDR3 bases are TGTGCCAGCAGCCTCAGACAGGGGGTCGCCTACGAGCAGTACTTC.

With regard to this clonotype: At one end the junction does not follow the germline gene, possibly because of a read error. This sequence joins TRBV11-1 and TRBJ1-6; 7 nucleotides agree with TRBD1. CDR1 and CDR2 (germline): SGHAT, FQDESV (reference sequence). The CDR3 has 18 amino acids. The CDR3 loop is CASSLASGGTEYNSPLHF. CDR3 nucleotide sequence: TGTGCTAGCAGCTTAGCTTCGGGGGGGACAGAGTATAATTCACCCCTCCACTTT.

There are a few counts of this clonotype. The V gene is TRBV29-1, the J gene TRBJ2-1; D is unclear. V lost 1 base and J lost 2, with 3 bases in between. The CDR3 is made up of 12 amino acids. Germline V gene data show CDR1 as SQVTM and CDR2 as ANQGSEA. As DNA, the CDR3 is TGCAGCGTTGAAGTGGCCTACAATGAGCAGTTCTTC. It specifies CSVEVAYNEQFF.

The J gene is TRBJ2-5, the V gene TRBV11-1, with D perhaps matching TRBD1 or TRBD2 (6 bases each). Germline loops: CDR1 SGHAT, CDR2 FQDESV (reference sequence). V gave up 5 bases and J gave up 0 bases, with 19 bases separating them. The length of the CDR3 is 17 residues. CDR3 region: CASSEEQPGAYQETQYF. In DNA form, the CDR3 reads TGTGCCAGCAGCGAAGAGCAGCCGGGGGCGTACCAAGAGACCCAGTACTTC. The full variable domain, its missing parts supplied by reference TRBV11-1 and TRBJ2-5, is EAEVAQSPRYKITEKSQAVAFWCDPISGHATLYWYRQILGQGPELLVQFQDESVVDDSQLPKDRFSAERLKGVDSTLKIQPAELGDSAMYLCASSEEQPGAYQETQYFGPGTRLLVL.

The V gene is TRBV6-5, the J gene TRBJ2-7, with 9 bases matching TRBD2. V was pared by 0 bases and J by 1 base, with 10 bases of the junction left unmatched. The CDR3 covers 18 residues. Germline CDR1 is MNHEY and CDR2 is SVGAGI. Here the CDR3 reads CASSYSSTSGSGSYEQYF. DNA of the CDR3: TGTGCCAGCAGTTACTCGTCGACTAGCGGCAGCGGGTCCTACGAGCAGTACTTC.

This CDR3 is CASIGRAYNEQFF. CDR3 DNA sequence: TGTGCCAGTATAGGCAGGGCCTACAATGAGCAGTTCTTC. The V call is TRBV19, the J call TRBJ2-1, with D perhaps TRBD1 (5 bases). This CDR3 is built from 13 residues. Germline V gene data show CDR1 as LNHDA and CDR2 as SQIVND (reference sequence). The V end was cut by 7 bases, the J end by 2 bases, with 9 bases between.

This clonotype was counted only a few times. The rearrangement links TRBV18 to TRBJ1-4; tentative D call: TRBD1 (5 bases). V was pared by 6 bases and J by 6 bases, with 11 bases between. Germline CDR1 and CDR2: KGHSH and LQKENI. This CDR3 region has 13 residues. CDR3 in amino acids: CASSQGLDEKLFF. Written as DNA, the CDR3 is TGTGCCAGCTCGCAGGGTCTAGATGAAAAACTGTTTTTT.

This clonotype was detected only a few times. This chain connects TRBV4-2 to TRBJ1-3; no firm D call. V was shortened by 0 bases and J by 0 bases, with 12 bases between the two germline ends. Germline V gene data show CDR1 as LGHNA and CDR2 as YNFKEQ. The CDR3 totals 17 residues. Here the CDR3 reads CASSQEGRQASGNTIYF. CDR3 bases: TGTGCCAGCAGCCAAGAAGGGCGGCAGGCCTCTGGAAACACCATATATTTT.

The rearrangement links TRBV5-4 to TRBJ2-1; 10 positions agree with TRBD2. The germline gives CDR1 SGHNT, CDR2 YYREEE (reference sequence). The CDR3 spans 16 residues. With V trimmed by 0 bases and J by 8 bases, 8 bases remained unmatched. The CDR3 DNA reads TGTGCCAGCAGCTTGGGGGACCCTAGCGGGAGTTATGAGCAGTTCTTC. Protein sequence: CASSLGDPSGSYEQFF.

This clonotype showed up just a few times. The V and J genes are TRBV11-2 and TRBJ2-2; the match to TRBD2 covers 7 bases. The CDR3 loop spans 16 amino acids. Germline CDR1 reads SGHAT; CDR2 reads FQNNGV. J gave up 1 base and V 2 bases, and 4 bases lay outside the gene matches. In DNA form, the CDR3 reads TGTGCCAGCAGCTTAAGGGCGGGAGAGAACACCGGGGAGCTGTTTTTT. Encoded protein: CASSLRAGENTGELFF.

This clonotype was observed a handful of times. V gene TRBV5-1 combines with J gene TRBJ2-5; 9 bases are a match to TRBD1. In germline, CDR1 is SGHRS, CDR2 YFSETQ. This CDR3 comprises 17 residues. The junction had 13 bases not matched to a gene; V was cut back by 2 bases and J by 5 bases. CDR3 sequence reads: CASSFNTGTGSGETQYF. The CDR3 coding sequence is TGCGCCAGCAGCTTCAATACCGGGACAGGGTCGGGCGAGACCCAGTACTTC.

Regarding this clonotype: One end of the junction does not line up with germline, which may come from a read error. J is TRBJ2-4 and V is TRBV2; 10 bases fit TRBD2. Germline CDR1 and CDR2: SNHLY and FYNNEI. The CDR3 sequence is 17 residues long. CDR3 DNA: TGTGCCACCAGTGGTCGGCCACTAGCGGGATACAAAAACATTCAGTACTTC. Protein sequence: CATSGRPLAGYKNIQYF.